A few counts support the clone carrying this TCR beta chain. This specimen belongs to a study of naive and memory T cell subsets. Both TRBC1 and TRBC2 were covered by a beta constant-region primer of two equimolar oligonucleotides. TCRdb re-called the UMI-ligation and nested PCR reads through MiXCR, storing one row per CDR3 protein. The profile shows some 85,000 distinct CDR3 sequences, approximately 14% of them singletons. CD8 T cells were positively selected from what remained after CD4 positive selection. The V gene lost 1 base and the J gene lost 0 bases, with 20 bases spanning the gap. The germline V gene has CDR1 SGHRS and CDR2 YFSETQ. CDR3 length equals 19 residues.

J is TRBJ2-1 and V is TRBV5-1; D ambiguous. The sequence derives from a human donor in good health. Sequenced: central memory CD4+ T cells from blood. This CDR3 reads CASSLITGNGARSYNEQFF. CDR3 nucleotides: TGCGCCAGCAGCTTGATAACTGGTAACGGTGCCCGCTCCTACAATGAGCAGTTCTTC.